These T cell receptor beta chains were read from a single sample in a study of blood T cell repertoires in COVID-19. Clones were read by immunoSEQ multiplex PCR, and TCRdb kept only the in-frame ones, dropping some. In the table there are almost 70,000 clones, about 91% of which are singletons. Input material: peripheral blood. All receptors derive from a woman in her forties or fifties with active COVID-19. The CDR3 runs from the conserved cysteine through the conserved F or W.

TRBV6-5,CASRGLRRPTDTQYF
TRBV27,CASSLSRGADEQFF
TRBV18,CASSPAGGGGNIQYF
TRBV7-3,CASSPQGGITDTQYF
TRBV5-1,CASSPQGSSGNTIYF
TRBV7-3,CASSAGQKETQYF
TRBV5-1,CASSLAAAQPFYEQYF
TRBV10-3,CAISETRAVSGGGSYEQYF
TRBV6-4,CASSGGSGQGISPLHF
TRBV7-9,CASSLSGGRTEAFF
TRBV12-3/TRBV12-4,CASSPGGRYEQYF
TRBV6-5,CATRGLAGSTDTQYF
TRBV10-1,CASSAGGNYGYTF
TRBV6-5,CASSGYTGTYEQYF
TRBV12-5,CASGLVTSRAPTDTQYF
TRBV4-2,CASSQERSAGRDTQYF
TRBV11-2,CASSLARWSSYEQYF
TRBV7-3,CASSPGLAYNEQFF
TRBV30,CAWGPGGYTF
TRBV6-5,CASSYSFAYEQYF
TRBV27,CASSPSTGYNNEQFF
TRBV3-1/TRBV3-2,CASSQESGRVHEQYF
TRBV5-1,CASSWTMIGNTEAFF
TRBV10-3,CASSPGQAYNEQFF
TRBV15,CATSREPPGLGVEQYF
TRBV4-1,CASSQGYSANTGELFF
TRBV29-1,CSVPLAGGPTGELFF
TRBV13,CASSSYRVGYTF
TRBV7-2,CASSLVEREEETQYF
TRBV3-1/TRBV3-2,CASSQALGRGPYGYTF
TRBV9,CASSVGRMAGVSDTQYF
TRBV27,CASSARLGASTDTQYF
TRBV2,CASRLAGETGELFF